The 9 T cell receptor beta chains listed next were all sequenced from one sample in a study of blood T cell repertoires in COVID-19. The table came from immunoSEQ multiplex PCR; TCRdb's copy has only in-frame clones and leaves some out. In the table there are more than 60,000 clones, roughly four fifths of which are singletons. What was sequenced was peripheral blood. These receptors all come from a man between 60 and 75 years old with acute or convalescent COVID-19.

The chain is built from TRBV24-1 and TRBJ2-5; D possibly corresponds to TRBD2 (7 bases). Trimming stripped 5 bases from V and 8 bases from J, with 11 bases between. Per germline, CDR1 KGHDR and CDR2 SFDVKD. CDR3 length: 12 amino acids. This CDR3 reads CATSGGGPTQYF. CDR3 DNA sequence: TGTGCCACCAGTGGGGGGGGGCCTACCCAGTACTTC.

This rearrangement joins TRBV5-1 to TRBJ2-7, with a possible D match to TRBD1 (5 bases). Trimming removed 2 bases at V and 0 bases at J, with 15 bases between. The CDR3 runs to 16 residues. The germline gives CDR1 SGHRS, CDR2 YFSETQ. CDR3 residues: CASSFTQAVTSYEQYF. The CDR3 DNA reads TGCGCCAGCAGCTTCACACAGGCGGTTACCTCCTACGAGCAGTACTTC.

This CDR3 is CASSGNRGRNQETQYF. The CDR3 bases are TGTGCCAGTAGTGGAAACAGGGGGCGAAACCAAGAGACCCAGTACTTC. The rearrangement links TRBV19 to TRBJ2-5; 9 nucleotides line up with TRBD1. With V trimmed by 5 bases and J by 0 bases, 7 bases remained unmatched. The CDR3 is made up of 16 amino acids. Per the germline V gene, CDR1 is LNHDA and CDR2 is SQIVND (reference sequence).

The rearrangement joins TRBV28 to TRBJ2-5; maybe TRBD2 (6 bases). With 6 bases removed from V and 5 bases from J, the gap between germline ends came to 19 bases. CDR3 length: 15 amino acids. CDR1 and CDR2 (germline): MDHEN, SYDVKM. The CDR3 DNA is TGTGCCAGCAGGACCGGGACCCGGGGGAGGGAGACCCAGTACTTC. Its protein is CASRTGTRGRETQYF. Full variable domain (outside the CDR3, taken from reference TRBV28 and TRBJ2-5): DVKVTQSSRYLVKRTGEKVFLECVQDMDHENMFWYRQDPGLGLRLIYFSYDVKMKEKGDIPEGYSVSREKKERFSLILESASTNQTSMYLCASRTGTRGRETQYFGPGTRLLVL.

This sequence joins TRBV21-1 and TRBJ2-5; whether TRBD1, the table's D call, matches the DNA was not checked. TRBV21-1 is a listed pseudogene. The CDR3 contains 16 residues. The CDR3 coding sequence is TGTGCCAGCAGCAAAGAGACACTACCCCCAGGGGAGACCCAGTACTTC. It encodes CASSKETLPPGETQYF.

This clone was seen just once. The chain recombines TRBV9 with TRBJ2-3, with a weak D call TRBD1 (5 bases). This CDR3 region has 14 residues. Trimming shortened V by 1 base and J by 3 bases, and 9 bases separated the two germline ends. Germline V lookup: CDR1 SGDLS, CDR2 YYNGEE. The CDR3, as DNA: TGTGCCAGCAGCGTAACACAGGTTACAGATACGCAGTATTTT. Translating gives CASSVTQVTDTQYF.

The chain uses TRBV28 and TRBJ2-2; TRBD2 agrees at 11 bases. V lost 8 bases to trimming and J lost 5 bases; unmatched junction nucleotides: 4. Germline V gene data show CDR1 as MDHEN and CDR2 as SYDVKM. The CDR3 contains 14 residues. CDR3 bases: TGTGCCAGCTGCCCTAGCGGGAGGACCGGGGAGCTGTTTTTT. Encoded protein: CASCPSGRTGELFF.

This clone has a handful of counts. This chain joins TRBV27 and TRBJ1-6; no clear D. Trimming removed 2 bases from V and 7 bases from J, with 6 bases in between. The germline gives CDR1 MNHEY, CDR2 SMNVEV (reference sequence). This CDR3 is 13 amino acids long. CDR3 bases: TGTGCCAGCAGTTTAGGCGGGAATTCACCCCTCCACTTT. It translates to CASSLGGNSPLHF.

Here the CDR3 reads CASGLAIPGQGIPHQETQYF. In nucleotides, the CDR3 is TGTGCTAGTGGTTTGGCGATACCGGGACAGGGGATCCCCCACCAAGAGACCCAGTACTTC. The chain employs TRBV12-5 and TRBJ2-5, with TRBD1 identical over 10 bases. Germline loops: CDR1 LGHNT, CDR2 FRNRAP. V trimming: 1 base; J trimming: 0 bases; junction bases outside the gene matches: 14. The CDR3 is made up of 20 amino acids. Based on the CDR3 plus reference TRBV12-5 and TRBJ2-5, the full variable domain is DARVTQTPRHKVTEMGQEVTMRCQPILGHNTVFWYRQTMMQGLELLAYFRNRAPLDDSGMPKDRFSAEMPDATLATLKIQPSEPRDSAVYFCASGLAIPGQGIPHQETQYFGPGTRLLVL.